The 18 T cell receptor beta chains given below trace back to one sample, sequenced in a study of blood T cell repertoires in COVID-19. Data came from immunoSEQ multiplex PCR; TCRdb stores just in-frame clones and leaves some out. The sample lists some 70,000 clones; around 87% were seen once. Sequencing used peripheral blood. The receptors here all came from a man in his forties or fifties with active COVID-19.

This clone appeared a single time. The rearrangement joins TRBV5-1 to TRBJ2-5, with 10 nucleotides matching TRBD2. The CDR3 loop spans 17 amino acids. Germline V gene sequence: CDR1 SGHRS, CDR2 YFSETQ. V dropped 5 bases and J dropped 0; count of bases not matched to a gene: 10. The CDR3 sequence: CASSLSFSGGYQETQYF. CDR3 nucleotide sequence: TGCGCCAGCAGTCTATCTTTTAGCGGGGGGTACCAAGAGACCCAGTACTTC.

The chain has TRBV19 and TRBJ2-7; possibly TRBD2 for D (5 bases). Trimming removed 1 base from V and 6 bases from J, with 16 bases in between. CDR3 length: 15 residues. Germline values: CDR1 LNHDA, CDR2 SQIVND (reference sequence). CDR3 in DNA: TGTGCCAGTAGTATAGGCGGGCCAGTGTCAGCCGAGCAGTACTTC. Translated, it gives CASSIGGPVSAEQYF.

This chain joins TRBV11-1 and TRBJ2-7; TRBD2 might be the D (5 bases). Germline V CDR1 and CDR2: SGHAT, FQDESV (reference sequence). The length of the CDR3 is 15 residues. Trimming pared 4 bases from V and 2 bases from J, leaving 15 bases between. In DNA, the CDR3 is TGTGCCAGCAGCTCTCCCGGACTGACACCCTACGAGCAGTACTTC. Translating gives CASSSPGLTPYEQYF. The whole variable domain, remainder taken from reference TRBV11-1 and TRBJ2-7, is EAEVAQSPRYKITEKSQAVAFWCDPISGHATLYWYRQILGQGPELLVQFQDESVVDDSQLPKDRFSAERLKGVDSTLKIQPAELGDSAMYLCASSSPGLTPYEQYFGPGTRLTVT.

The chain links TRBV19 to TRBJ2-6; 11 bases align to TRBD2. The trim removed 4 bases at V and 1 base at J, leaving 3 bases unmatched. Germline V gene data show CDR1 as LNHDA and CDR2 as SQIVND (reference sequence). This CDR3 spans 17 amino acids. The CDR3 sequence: CASSNSGGASGANVLTF. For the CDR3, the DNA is TGTGCCAGTAGTAATAGCGGGGGGGCTTCTGGGGCCAACGTCCTGACTTTC.

DNA of the CDR3: TGTGCCAGCAGCTTACGTGGTAGCGGGGGGGCGGGTGAGCAGTTCTTC. Encoded protein: CASSLRGSGGAGEQFF. This chain links TRBV7-2 with TRBJ2-1; 11 nucleotides match TRBD2. The length of the CDR3 is 16 residues. The J segment lost 9 bases and the V segment lost 2 bases, leaving 9 bases of the junction unmatched. Looked up from germline, CDR1 is SGHTA and CDR2 is FQGNSA.

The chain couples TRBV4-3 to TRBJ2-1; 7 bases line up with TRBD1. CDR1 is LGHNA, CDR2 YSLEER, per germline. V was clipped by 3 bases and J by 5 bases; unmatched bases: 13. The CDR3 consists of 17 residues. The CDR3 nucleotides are TGCGCCAGCAGCCAGCTGATACAGGGGAGCCACGACAATGAGCAGTTCTTC. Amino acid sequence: CASSQLIQGSHDNEQFF.

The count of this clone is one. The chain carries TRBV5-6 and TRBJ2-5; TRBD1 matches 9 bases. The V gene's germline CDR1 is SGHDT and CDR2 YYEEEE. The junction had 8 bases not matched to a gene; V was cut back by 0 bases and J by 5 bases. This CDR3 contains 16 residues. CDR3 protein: CASSLDRQGVWETQYF. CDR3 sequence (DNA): TGTGCCAGCAGCTTGGACCGACAGGGGGTTTGGGAGACCCAGTACTTC.

The CDR3 is CASSLGAGGGKLFF. DNA of the CDR3: TGTGCCAGCAGCCTAGGGGCAGGGGGCGGAAAACTGTTTTTT. The genes are TRBV7-2 and TRBJ1-4; 8 nucleotides align to TRBD1. Unmatched junction bases numbered 9, after V lost 5 bases and J lost 10 bases. The CDR3 covers 14 residues. Germline-derived CDR1 and CDR2 are SGHTA and FQGNSA.

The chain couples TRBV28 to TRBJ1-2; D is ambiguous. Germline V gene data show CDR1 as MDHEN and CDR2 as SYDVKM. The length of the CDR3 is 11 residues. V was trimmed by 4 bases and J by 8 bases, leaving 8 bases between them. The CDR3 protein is CASSSHRGYTF. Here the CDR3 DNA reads TGTGCCAGCAGTTCTCATCGGGGCTACACCTTC.

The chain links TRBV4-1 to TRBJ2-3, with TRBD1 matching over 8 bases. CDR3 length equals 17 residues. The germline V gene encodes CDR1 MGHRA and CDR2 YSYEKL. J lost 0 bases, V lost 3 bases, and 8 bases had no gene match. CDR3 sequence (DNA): TGCGCCAGCAGCCACCGACAGGGGCCCGCTAGCACAGATACGCAGTATTTT. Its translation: CASSHRQGPASTDTQYF.

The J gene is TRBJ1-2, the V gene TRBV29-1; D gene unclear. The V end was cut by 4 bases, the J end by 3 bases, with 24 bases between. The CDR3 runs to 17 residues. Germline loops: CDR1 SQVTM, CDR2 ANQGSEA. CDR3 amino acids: CSVGPESTASPYYGYTF. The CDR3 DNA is TGCAGCGTTGGACCGGAGTCGACTGCCAGCCCATACTATGGCTACACCTTC.

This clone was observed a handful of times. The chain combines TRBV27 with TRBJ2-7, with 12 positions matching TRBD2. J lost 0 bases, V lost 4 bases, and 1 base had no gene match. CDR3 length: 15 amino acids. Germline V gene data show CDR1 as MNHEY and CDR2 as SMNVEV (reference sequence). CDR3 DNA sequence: TGTGCCAGCAGTTCACTAGCGGGGGGCTCCTACGAGCAGTACTTC. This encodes CASSSLAGGSYEQYF.

CDR3 nucleotides: TGTGCCAGCAGCCCCTCGGGACAGGGGATAAGCAATCAGCCCCAGCATTTT. This encodes CASSPSGQGISNQPQHF. The chain links TRBV3-1 (or the pseudogene TRBV3-2) to TRBJ1-5; 10 nucleotides agree with TRBD1. Per germline, CDR1 LGHDT and CDR2 YNNKEL (reference sequence). V shed 4 bases and J 1 base; nucleotides not matched to a gene: 7. The CDR3 sequence is 17 residues long.

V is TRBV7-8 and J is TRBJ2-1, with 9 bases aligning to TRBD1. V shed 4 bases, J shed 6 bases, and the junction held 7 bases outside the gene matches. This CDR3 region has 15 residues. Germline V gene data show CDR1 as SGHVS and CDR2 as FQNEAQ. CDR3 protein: CASSSPGQGLNEQFF. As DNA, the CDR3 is TGTGCCAGCAGCTCGCCGGGACAGGGCCTCAATGAGCAGTTCTTC.

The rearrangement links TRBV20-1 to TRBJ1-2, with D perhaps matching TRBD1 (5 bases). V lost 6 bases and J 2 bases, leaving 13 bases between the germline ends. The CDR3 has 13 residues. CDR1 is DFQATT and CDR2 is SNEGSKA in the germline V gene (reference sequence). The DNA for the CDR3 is TGCAGTGCGAGTCTGACAGAGAACTATGGCTACACCTTC. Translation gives CSASLTENYGYTF.

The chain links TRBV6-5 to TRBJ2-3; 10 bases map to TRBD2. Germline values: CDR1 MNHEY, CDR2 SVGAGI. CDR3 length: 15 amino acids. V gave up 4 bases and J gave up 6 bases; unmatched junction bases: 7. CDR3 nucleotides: TGTGCCAGCAGTTCGACTAGCGGGCCGGGGGATACGCAGTATTTT. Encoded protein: CASSSTSGPGDTQYF.

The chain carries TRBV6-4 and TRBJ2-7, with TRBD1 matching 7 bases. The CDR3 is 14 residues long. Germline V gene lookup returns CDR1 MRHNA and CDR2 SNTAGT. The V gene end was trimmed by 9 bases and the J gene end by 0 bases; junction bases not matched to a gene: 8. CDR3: CARPTGADSYEQYF. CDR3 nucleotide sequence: TGTGCCAGGCCTACAGGGGCTGACTCCTACGAGCAGTACTTC.

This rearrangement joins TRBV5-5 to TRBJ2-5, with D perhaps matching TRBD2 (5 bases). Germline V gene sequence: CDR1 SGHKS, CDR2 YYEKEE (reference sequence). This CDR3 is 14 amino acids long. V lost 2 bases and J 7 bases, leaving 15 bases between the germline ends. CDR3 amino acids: CASSFEGGEGTQYF. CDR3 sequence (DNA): TGTGCCAGCAGCTTCGAGGGCGGCGAAGGGACCCAGTACTTC.